This TCR beta chain was captured in a study of spatial heterogeneity in lung cancer. Broader study findings: For expanded intratumoral alpha and beta TCRs, counts tracked tumor mutation counts.

Time point of the sample: sample taken at primary tumor resection. No cell sorting; template was whole RNA from tumor, lung tissue or PBMC. With 3 bases removed from V and 0 bases from J, the gap between germline ends came to 12 bases. The CDR3 runs 15 residues. Germline lookup yields CDR1 DFQATT and CDR2 SNEGSKA (reference sequence). This clonotype was seen many times. As yet, its antigen is unknown. This beta chain turned up in a library designed for alpha chains; as an off-target read, its abundance says little. TCRdb re-called the 5' RACE reads with MiXCR, one entry per CDR3 protein. This sample carries approximately 7,000 distinct CDR3 sequences, under 15% of them seen once, and the ten largest clones take 8.1%.

The chain has TRBV20-1 and TRBJ2-1; perhaps TRBD2 as D (6 bases). This TCR was recovered from a male donor with early-stage non-small cell lung cancer. Sequenced material: lung tumor tissue, taken at surgery. The CDR3: CSASRAGNSYNEQFF. For the CDR3, the DNA is TGCAGTGCTAGTCGTGCGGGGAACTCCTACAATGAGCAGTTCTTC.